This TCR beta chain emerged from a study of metastatic and nonmetastatic thyroid tumors. Using MiXCR, TCRdb re-called clones from the PCR reads. The sample has about 69,000 clones, 13% to 15% seen once. CDR3 length: 17 amino acids. V was pared by 0 bases and J by 4 bases, with 19 bases between. Germline V gene sequence: CDR1 LGHNA, CDR2 YSLEER. This clone appeared many times. Thyroid surgery took place with no prior treatment in any patient. The sequenced sample was blood. The origin of this receptor is a male donor with papillary thyroid cancer or a benign thyroid nodule (not recorded which). Some clones in this sample may be carry-over from other donors' samples. The rearrangement links TRBV4-3 to TRBJ2-7, with D possibly matching TRBD1 (5 bases). This chain's CDR3 is CASSQEWGRAPGYEQYF. In nucleotides, the CDR3 is TGCGCCAGCAGCCAAGAATGGGGCCGGGCCCCGGGTTACGAGCAGTACTTC.